This TCR beta chain was retrieved from a study of T cells after yellow fever vaccination. Researchers made TCR cDNA using 5'RACE template switching, and this step added a universal primer site and UMIs. Using its own MiXCR run on the 5' RACE reads, TCRdb lists one record per CDR3 protein. The table includes about 350,000 distinct CDR3 sequences, about 7.8% detected once. After removal of 7 bases from V and 7 bases from J, the junction contained 7 bases not matched to a gene. The V gene's germline CDR1 is SQVTM and CDR2 ANQGSEA. The CDR3 has 12 residues. This clonotype was counted at least ten times. The sample was PBMCs, taken more than 35 days after the first yellow fever vaccination. This TCR was sampled from a man between 18 and 35 years old who received the YFV17D yellow fever vaccine. V and J are TRBV29-1 and TRBJ1-2; TRBD1 aligns across 9 bases. The CDR3 nucleotides read TGCAGCGGGGGACAGGGCTCCATTGGCTACACCTTC. This encodes CSGGQGSIGYTF.